Listed below are T cell receptor beta chains from one sample, sequenced in a study of T-cell reconstitution after alpha-beta-depleted transplantation in children. TCRdb fed the PCR reads into MiXCR, producing one record per CDR3 protein. The sample includes fewer than 3,000 distinct CDR3 sequences, around 20% of them seen just once. The sample was PBMCs, mostly from graft donor cells, taken 60 days after TCRalphabeta/CD19-depleted stem cell transplant. Receptors were obtained from a female patient aged 10 to 17 who had a stem cell transplant for acute lymphoblastic leukemia, so the T cells may come from the graft donor. Each CDR3 is given without its conserved first and last residue. The order of the fields is J gene, clone size, V gene, D gene, CDR3 protein. D genes are given only for firm matches. Not all rows give a size; the values are once, few, many and, for expanded clones, a class.

j_call: TRBJ2-3
clone_size: -
v_call: TRBV7-2
d_call: -
cdr3_aa: ASSSYGGITDTQY

j_call: TRBJ2-5
clone_size: many
v_call: TRBV5-1
d_call: -
cdr3_aa: ASSKGYQETQY

j_call: TRBJ2-1
clone_size: many
v_call: TRBV27
d_call: -
cdr3_aa: ASSPPPYNEQF

j_call: TRBJ2-7
clone_size: many
v_call: TRBV27
d_call: TRBD1
cdr3_aa: ASSPRGTGGPVYEQY

j_call: TRBJ1-4
clone_size: medium-sized
v_call: TRBV21-1
d_call: -
cdr3_aa: ASSETGVETNEKLF

j_call: TRBJ1-4
clone_size: many
v_call: TRBV7-9
d_call: -
cdr3_aa: ASSLAWAATNEKLF

j_call: TRBJ1-6
clone_size: medium-sized
v_call: TRBV6-6
d_call: -
cdr3_aa: ASSRDVRSYNSPLH

j_call: TRBJ2-3
clone_size: few
v_call: TRBV20-1
d_call: TRBD2
cdr3_aa: SVPGGGTDTQY

j_call: TRBJ2-1
clone_size: many
v_call: TRBV28
d_call: -
cdr3_aa: ASSGHNTGVNEQF

j_call: TRBJ2-1
clone_size: medium-sized
v_call: TRBV11-2
d_call: -
cdr3_aa: ASSPRDVFDNEQF

j_call: TRBJ2-7
clone_size: many
v_call: TRBV25-1
d_call: -
cdr3_aa: ASSDSKGGTLVQY

j_call: TRBJ2-1
clone_size: many
v_call: TRBV9
d_call: -
cdr3_aa: ASTGQGGQEQF

j_call: TRBJ1-1
clone_size: -
v_call: TRBV7-9
d_call: -
cdr3_aa: AGDLGVPEAF

j_call: TRBJ2-2
clone_size: -
v_call: TRBV6-2/TRBV6-3
d_call: -
cdr3_aa: ASTRGDGELF

j_call: TRBJ2-7
clone_size: many
v_call: TRBV27
d_call: -
cdr3_aa: ASSLLAGSPYEQY

j_call: TRBJ1-2
clone_size: -
v_call: TRBV29-1
d_call: TRBD1
cdr3_aa: SVDQGEYYGYT

j_call: TRBJ2-5
clone_size: -
v_call: TRBV29-1
d_call: -
cdr3_aa: SVEMGGPKY

j_call: TRBJ2-2
clone_size: many
v_call: TRBV28
d_call: TRBD2
cdr3_aa: ASSLNLGLAGRTGELF

j_call: TRBJ1-1
clone_size: many
v_call: TRBV6-2/TRBV6-3
d_call: TRBD1
cdr3_aa: ASSYPQGIGGRRTEAF

j_call: TRBJ2-7
clone_size: many
v_call: TRBV7-7
d_call: TRBD1
cdr3_aa: ASSQAGQGHEQY

j_call: TRBJ1-4
clone_size: large
v_call: TRBV12-3/TRBV12-4
d_call: TRBD1
cdr3_aa: ASSLGTGFEKLF

j_call: TRBJ2-1
clone_size: once
v_call: TRBV7-2
d_call: TRBD2
cdr3_aa: ASSPRTSGSNYNEQF

j_call: TRBJ2-1
clone_size: many
v_call: TRBV18
d_call: -
cdr3_aa: ASSPKGDGGF

j_call: TRBJ2-7
clone_size: many
v_call: TRBV15
d_call: -
cdr3_aa: ATSRGGHSYEQY

j_call: TRBJ2-5
clone_size: -
v_call: TRBV3-1
d_call: -
cdr3_aa: ASSQDPPDPSETQY

j_call: TRBJ2-1
clone_size: medium-sized
v_call: TRBV5-1
d_call: -
cdr3_aa: ASSLGNEQF

j_call: TRBJ1-3
clone_size: many
v_call: TRBV29-1
d_call: -
cdr3_aa: SVRWGGGNTIY

j_call: TRBJ2-2
clone_size: few
v_call: TRBV7-6
d_call: -
cdr3_aa: ASSLVGKGELF

j_call: TRBJ2-3
clone_size: medium-sized
v_call: TRBV7-9
d_call: TRBD2
cdr3_aa: ASSSEGLADTDTQY

j_call: TRBJ2-7
clone_size: medium-sized
v_call: TRBV7-9
d_call: -
cdr3_aa: ASSPRQKPYEQY

j_call: TRBJ2-1
clone_size: many
v_call: TRBV29-1
d_call: -
cdr3_aa: SVERAPWDEQF

j_call: TRBJ2-7
clone_size: many
v_call: TRBV7-7
d_call: TRBD2
cdr3_aa: ASSPSGGRTVYEQY

j_call: TRBJ2-6
clone_size: many
v_call: TRBV18
d_call: TRBD1
cdr3_aa: ASSPPWTGSSGANVLT

j_call: TRBJ2-7
clone_size: many
v_call: TRBV7-2
d_call: TRBD2
cdr3_aa: ASSLVASGGAEY

j_call: TRBJ2-7
clone_size: few
v_call: TRBV15
d_call: TRBD1
cdr3_aa: ATSRGGQGTYEQY

j_call: TRBJ2-7
clone_size: medium-sized
v_call: TRBV7-9
d_call: TRBD2
cdr3_aa: ASSSLLTSGGPSPYYEQY

j_call: TRBJ1-5
clone_size: -
v_call: TRBV24-1
d_call: -
cdr3_aa: ATSDLGRNQPQH

j_call: TRBJ2-1
clone_size: -
v_call: TRBV24-1
d_call: -
cdr3_aa: ATSDEGSEQF

j_call: TRBJ2-7
clone_size: -
v_call: TRBV5-6
d_call: -
cdr3_aa: ASSSRVVEQY

j_call: TRBJ2-3
clone_size: -
v_call: TRBV20-1
d_call: TRBD2
cdr3_aa: SAHAGLAGTDTQY

j_call: TRBJ1-4
clone_size: many
v_call: TRBV30
d_call: -
cdr3_aa: AWSVNSRQEKLF

j_call: TRBJ1-6
clone_size: many
v_call: TRBV5-6
d_call: TRBD1
cdr3_aa: ASRRTGYLGSPLH

j_call: TRBJ1-2
clone_size: -
v_call: TRBV12-3/TRBV12-4
d_call: -
cdr3_aa: ASSLVVGNRANYGYT

j_call: TRBJ2-3
clone_size: -
v_call: TRBV18
d_call: -
cdr3_aa: ASSPLAGASTDTQY

j_call: TRBJ1-1
clone_size: -
v_call: TRBV20-1
d_call: -
cdr3_aa: SARPPGLKNTEAF

j_call: TRBJ2-1
clone_size: many
v_call: TRBV4-3
d_call: TRBD2
cdr3_aa: ASSQGGGREGEQF

j_call: TRBJ1-5
clone_size: few
v_call: TRBV7-9
d_call: TRBD1
cdr3_aa: ASSPDRTGGRNQPQH

j_call: TRBJ2-1
clone_size: many
v_call: TRBV7-2
d_call: TRBD2
cdr3_aa: ASSLRLAGGNEQF

j_call: TRBJ2-7
clone_size: large
v_call: TRBV7-6
d_call: -
cdr3_aa: ASSLGPGRGSYEQY

j_call: TRBJ2-7
clone_size: -
v_call: TRBV28
d_call: -
cdr3_aa: ASSQRYEQY

j_call: TRBJ2-1
clone_size: medium-sized
v_call: TRBV24-1
d_call: -
cdr3_aa: ATSDFGQGGRNEQF

j_call: TRBJ2-4
clone_size: many
v_call: TRBV6-6
d_call: -
cdr3_aa: ASRYRDFGGNIQY

j_call: TRBJ2-5
clone_size: many
v_call: TRBV20-1
d_call: TRBD2
cdr3_aa: SARDRLAGRETQY

j_call: TRBJ1-1
clone_size: many
v_call: TRBV7-2
d_call: -
cdr3_aa: ASSLVLNTEAF